The 30 T cell receptor beta chains given below trace back to one sample, sequenced in a study of cytomegalovirus exposure and HLA in healthy donors. The PCR had 60 Vbeta and 13 Jbeta primers. Here immunoSEQ multiplex PCR was the method, and the copy in TCRdb shows in-frame clones only, minus some. The sample shows about 200,000 clones, around 86% of them seen only once. The sequenced material came from PBMCs. The receptors shown here come from a woman between 35 and 50 years old in good health and CMV-seronegative.

The table lists this clone with a count of one. V usage is TRBV18 and J usage is TRBJ2-5; D might be TRBD1 (7 bases). Per germline, CDR1 KGHSH and CDR2 LQKENI. There are 16 residues in the CDR3. V gave up 3 bases and J gave up 3 bases, with 17 bases separating them. The CDR3 protein is CASSPLPPRGEETQYF. CDR3 nucleotide sequence: TGTGCCAGCTCACCCCTTCCCCCCAGGGGGGAAGAGACCCAGTACTTC.

The rearrangement uses TRBV27 and TRBJ1-2; D uncertain. Trimming took off 0 bases at V and 4 bases at J, with 6 bases between the two ends. Germline CDR1 MNHEY, CDR2 SMNVEV (reference sequence). The CDR3 is 13 amino acids. The CDR3 region is CASSLSRSYGYTF. CDR3 nucleotides: TGTGCCAGCAGTTTATCACGGAGCTATGGCTACACCTTC.

The V call is TRBV2, the J call TRBJ2-3; 9 positions match TRBD1. The CDR3 covers 15 residues. V shed 5 bases, J shed 2 bases, and the junction held 5 bases outside the gene matches. Germline V lookup: CDR1 SNHLY, CDR2 FYNNEI. CDR3 nucleotide sequence: TGTGCCAGCAGTCCACAGGGGGCTACCACAGATACGCAGTATTTT. Encoded protein: CASSPQGATTDTQYF.

V usage is TRBV19 and J usage is TRBJ1-2; D is uncertain. The CDR3 consists of 14 residues. Germline V gene sequence: CDR1 LNHDA, CDR2 SQIVND (reference sequence). V shed 3 bases and J shed 2 bases, with 10 bases lying between them. The CDR3 DNA sequence: TGTGCCAGTAGTATGGTTGGCAGGAACTATGGCTACACCTTC. This gives the protein CASSMVGRNYGYTF.

This clone has only a few counts. This chain links TRBV5-1 with TRBJ2-2; D unclear. V lost 4 bases and J 3 bases, leaving 13 bases between the germline ends. Germline lookup yields CDR1 SGHRS and CDR2 YFSETQ. CDR3 length: 15 residues. The CDR3 coding sequence is TGCGCCAGCAGCGGAACAGTCAGCTACACCGGGGAGCTGTTTTTT. This codes for CASSGTVSYTGELFF.

Of note for this clone: The same CDR3 can be traced to other DNA sequences in this sample. In nucleotides, the CDR3 is TGCGCCAGCAGCTTAGCGGGGAACACTGAAGCTTTCTTT. Encoded protein: CASSLAGNTEAFF. The chain uses TRBV5-1 and TRBJ1-1; D is unresolved. V was clipped by 2 bases and J by 1 base, with 6 bases between them. The CDR3 spans 13 residues. CDR1 and CDR2 from the germline V gene are SGHRS and YFSETQ. The complete variable domain, with remaining parts taken from reference TRBV5-1 and TRBJ1-1, reads KAGVTQTPRYLIKTRGQQVTLSCSPISGHRSVSWYQQTPGQGLQFLFEYFSETQRNKGNFPGRFSGRQFSNSRSEMNVSTLELGDSALYLCASSLAGNTEAFFGQGTRLTVV.

The sample holds a few counts of this clone. This chain links TRBV30 with TRBJ1-6; 10 bases agree with TRBD1. This CDR3 spans 14 amino acids. V was clipped by 2 bases and J by 10 bases; unmatched bases: 5. CDR1 is GTSNPN and CDR2 is SVGIG in the germline V gene (reference sequence). The CDR3 DNA is TGTGCCTGGAGTCGGACAGGGGGGAGGTCACCCCTCCACTTT. It is translated as CAWSRTGGRSPLHF.

The chain recombines TRBV7-8 with TRBJ1-1, with a tentative D call TRBD1 (5 bases). This CDR3 is built from 15 residues. Germline V CDR1 and CDR2: SGHVS, FQNEAQ. Trimming cost V 5 bases and J 5 bases, with 18 bases left between them. Here the CDR3 DNA reads TGTGCCAGCAGCCTCGCCAAAAGGGGTAGGACTGAAGCTTTCTTT. It yields the protein CASSLAKRGRTEAFF.

This clone has just a few counts. The CDR3 DNA follows: TGTGCCAGCAGTCCGGGGGAGGGGAGGCAGCCCCAGCATTTT. Residues: CASSPGEGRQPQHF. V and J are TRBV27 and TRBJ1-5; D possibly corresponds to TRBD1 (5 bases). There are 14 residues in the CDR3. Germline CDR1 reads MNHEY; CDR2 reads SMNVEV (reference sequence). V gave up 5 bases and J gave up 7 bases, with 15 bases separating them.

This clone was observed a handful of times. One end of the junction fails to match germline, which may point to a read error. V is TRBV9 and J is TRBJ2-5, with 12 nucleotides matching TRBD2. The CDR3 consists of 17 residues. Per germline, CDR1 SGDLS and CDR2 YYNGEE. The CDR3 reads CARSVGALAGGAETQYF. As DNA, the CDR3 is TGTGCCAGGAGCGTAGGGGCACTAGCGGGAGGCGCGGAGACCCAGTACTTC. The full variable domain, completed using reference TRBV9 and TRBJ2-5, is DSGVTQTPKHLITATGQRVTLRCSPRSGDLSVYWYQQSLDQGLQFLIQYYNGEERAKGNILERFSAQQFPDLHSELNLSSLELGDSALYFCARSVGALAGGAETQYFGPGTRLLVL.

The genes are TRBV5-1 and TRBJ2-3, with D possibly matching TRBD2 (6 bases). CDR1 is SGHRS and CDR2 is YFSETQ in the germline V gene. V dropped 4 bases and J dropped 0 bases, with 9 bases sitting between them. The CDR3 sequence is 14 residues long. The CDR3 DNA reads TGCGCCAGCAGCACCGGGACTAGCACAGATACGCAGTATTTT. Translated, it gives CASSTGTSTDTQYF.

This chain uses TRBV11-3 with TRBJ2-3; the D is unclear. V was shortened by 4 bases and J by 2 bases, with 7 bases between the two germline ends. CDR3 length: 13 residues. Germline CDR1 and CDR2: SGHNT and YENEEA. CDR3 sequence (DNA): TGTGCCAGCAGCTCCGGGTTCACAGATACGCAGTATTTT. Translation: CASSSGFTDTQYF.

The genes are TRBV29-1 and TRBJ2-3, with D unclear. V lost 7 bases and J 2 bases, leaving 16 bases between the germline ends. This CDR3 spans 14 amino acids. Germline values: CDR1 SQVTM, CDR2 ANQGSEA. CDR3 bases: TGCAGCGCCGGTGAGAGAGCGCACACAGATACGCAGTATTTT. Protein product: CSAGERAHTDTQYF.

CDR3 nucleotides: TGTGCCAGCAGCACACAGGGGAACACTGAAGCTTTCTTT. Its protein is CASSTQGNTEAFF. The chain carries TRBV9 and TRBJ1-1; D is possibly TRBD1 (6 bases). Germline V gives CDR1 SGDLS, CDR2 YYNGEE. The CDR3 totals 13 residues. V was shortened by 4 bases and J by 1 base, with 8 bases between the two germline ends.

This clone has a handful of counts. The chain combines TRBV7-9 with TRBJ2-7; tentative D call: TRBD1 (6 bases). V shed 5 bases and J shed 8 bases, with 19 bases lying between them. The CDR3 totals 14 residues. Germline values: CDR1 SEHNR, CDR2 FQNEAQ (reference sequence). The CDR3 coding sequence is TGTGCCAGCAGCCCGGAATTAGGGGGTACGAAGCAGTACTTC. Its protein is CASSPELGGTKQYF.

The chain links TRBV27 to TRBJ2-3; TRBD2 agrees at 7 bases. Unmatched junction bases numbered 7, after V lost 5 bases and J lost 2 bases. Germline loops: CDR1 MNHEY, CDR2 SMNVEV (reference sequence). The length of the CDR3 is 15 residues. The CDR3 spells CASSLAAIYTDTQYF. For the CDR3, the DNA is TGTGCCAGCAGTCTAGCGGCTATCTACACAGATACGCAGTATTTT.

This rearrangement joins TRBV11-2 to TRBJ1-1; 8 bases agree with TRBD1. The germline CDR1 and CDR2 sequences are SGHAT and FQNNGV. The CDR3 totals 14 residues. V was pared by 9 bases and J by 4 bases, with 10 bases of the junction left unmatched. CDR3 coding DNA: TGTGCCAGTGGAGGACAGGGTCGGGGCACTGAAGCTTTCTTT. This gives the protein CASGGQGRGTEAFF.

This clone showed up just once. The J gene is TRBJ2-2, the V gene TRBV28; 12 bases match TRBD1. Looked up from germline, CDR1 is MDHEN and CDR2 is SYDVKM. This CDR3 is 16 amino acids long. The CDR3 DNA sequence: TGTGAACAGGGACAGGGGGCGGCTGGAAGCACCGGGGAGCTGTTTTTT. It codes for CEQGQGAAGSTGELFF.

V is TRBV19 and J is TRBJ2-2, with a tentative D call TRBD1 (5 bases). CDR1 LNHDA and CDR2 SQIVND come from the germline V gene (reference sequence). V dropped 1 base and J dropped 6 bases, with 6 bases sitting between them. The CDR3 loop spans 13 amino acids. CDR3 nucleotides: TGTGCCAGTAGTATAGGACAGTCCGGGGAGCTGTTTTTT. It encodes CASSIGQSGELFF.

This clone appeared once. The V and J genes are TRBV18 and TRBJ2-5; the match to TRBD1 covers 8 bases. V lost 3 bases and J lost 4; bases outside the gene matches: 10. This CDR3 spans 16 amino acids. Looked up from germline, CDR1 is KGHSH and CDR2 is LQKENI. The CDR3: CASSPGLRTGRETQYF. For the CDR3, the DNA is TGTGCCAGCTCACCCGGATTGAGGACAGGGAGAGAGACCCAGTACTTC.

V is TRBV19 and J is TRBJ2-7; 12 bases are shared with TRBD2. CDR1 and CDR2 from the germline V gene are LNHDA and SQIVND (reference sequence). The CDR3 contains 15 residues. V lost 5 bases to trimming and J lost 6 bases; unmatched junction nucleotides: 8. The CDR3 region is CASSSLLAGGSEQYF. In DNA, the CDR3 is TGTGCCAGTAGTTCTTTACTAGCGGGAGGCTCCGAGCAGTACTTC.

The chain recombines TRBV5-1 with TRBJ1-2; maybe TRBD1 (5 bases). Germline-derived CDR1 and CDR2 are SGHRS and YFSETQ. The germline V and J ends were trimmed by 4 bases and 6 bases, with 13 bases remaining between them. The CDR3 is 13 residues long. DNA of the CDR3: TGCGCCAGCAGCCGTGGACACGCCAATGGCTACACCTTC. As protein: CASSRGHANGYTF.

V is TRBV29-1 and J is TRBJ1-2; D remains ambiguous. Germline V gene data show CDR1 as SQVTM and CDR2 as ANQGSEA. V lost 4 bases and J 4 bases, leaving 7 bases between the germline ends. The CDR3 sequence is 11 residues long. DNA of the CDR3: TGCAGCGTTGTGTTCCGCTATGGCTACACCTTC. This gives the protein CSVVFRYGYTF.

The chain has TRBV6-5 and TRBJ2-1, with a tentative D call TRBD2 (5 bases). Germline CDR1 MNHEY, CDR2 SVGAGI. This CDR3 region has 11 residues. Between the trimmed V and J ends, which lost 6 bases and 8 bases, there was a span of 8 bases. The CDR3 here is CASRTRDEQFF. For the CDR3, the DNA is TGTGCCAGCAGGACGAGGGATGAGCAGTTCTTC.

For the CDR3, the DNA is TGTGCCTGGAGGGGGGGGGATGCTCAGCCCCAGCATTTT. It is translated as CAWRGGDAQPQHF. The chain couples TRBV30 to TRBJ1-5, with D tentatively TRBD1 (5 bases). Per the germline V gene, CDR1 is GTSNPN and CDR2 is SVGIG (reference sequence). The V end lost 3 bases, the J end lost 6 bases, and 12 bases lay between the germline ends. The CDR3 is 13 amino acids.

The chain employs TRBV28 and TRBJ2-7; a weak D match, TRBD2 (6 bases). CDR1 and CDR2 (germline): MDHEN, SYDVKM. The CDR3 consists of 14 residues. Between the trimmed V and J ends, which lost 2 bases and 7 bases, there was a span of 15 bases. Here the CDR3 reads CASSLPGRAGEQYF. The CDR3 DNA reads TGTGCCAGCAGTTTACCAGGCAGGGCGGGAGAGCAGTACTTC.

The chain has TRBV9 and TRBJ1-1; 8 nucleotides agree with TRBD1. Germline V CDR1 and CDR2: SGDLS, YYNGEE. CDR3 length equals 19 residues. Unmatched junction bases numbered 13, after V lost 0 bases and J lost 0 bases. CDR3 in DNA: TGTGCCAGCAGCGTAGGTCATTTCGGGACAGGCCGAATGAACACTGAAGCTTTCTTT. This encodes CASSVGHFGTGRMNTEAFF.

V is TRBV18 and J is TRBJ2-1, with TRBD1 matching 8 bases. J gave up 3 bases and V 1 base, and 14 bases lay outside the gene matches. Germline CDR1 KGHSH, CDR2 LQKENI. The CDR3 loop spans 19 amino acids. This CDR3 is CASSPLTGDYGGVYNEQFF. The CDR3 coding sequence is TGTGCCAGCTCACCACTGACAGGGGATTACGGCGGAGTCTACAATGAGCAGTTCTTC.

This sequence joins TRBV11-2 and TRBJ2-1; D uncertain. Germline loops: CDR1 SGHAT, CDR2 FQNNGV. V dropped 0 bases and J dropped 9 bases, with 9 bases sitting between them. There are 13 residues in the CDR3. The CDR3 sequence is CASSLEVLSEQFF. The DNA of the CDR3 is TGTGCCAGCAGCTTAGAAGTACTGAGTGAGCAGTTCTTC.

V usage is TRBV4-1 and J usage is TRBJ1-3; D ambiguous. V lost 2 bases to trimming and J lost 7 bases, with 12 bases between them. The length of the CDR3 is 14 residues. The germline V gene has CDR1 MGHRA and CDR2 YSYEKL. CDR3 coding DNA: TGCGCCAGCAGCCAACCTTGGGGAGACAACACCATATATTTT. Translating gives CASSQPWGDNTIYF.